This record looks at one TCR beta chain sequence and its context. Its antigen is currently unknown. This entry comes from a study of lymphopenia after photon versus proton radiotherapy. Study conclusions and caveats: Authors raise, but do not show, better survival with proton therapy. After the lymphocyte nadir, photon-treated repertoires showed oligoclonal expansion, especially of CD8+ Temra cells. Photon-treated patients lost naive T cells and TCR diversity; proton-treated stayed stable. A bigger post-nadir fall in TCR diversity correlated inversely with survival time in deceased patients.

The method was immunoSEQ multiplex PCR; TCRdb's version includes in-frame clones alone and lacks a portion of them. The sample contains about 7,300 clones, roughly 90% of which appear only once. The germline V gene encodes CDR1 SGHVS and CDR2 FQNEAQ. This CDR3 comprises 11 residues. V was clipped by 3 bases and J by 1 base, with 0 bases between them. The sample was peripheral blood, taken from a patient treated with photon-based radiotherapy. This clonotype was obtained from a man aged 55 to 69 with cholangiocarcinoma. The chain carries TRBV7-8 and TRBJ1-1; D not resolved. CDR3 residues: CASSLNTEAFF. The CDR3 DNA follows: TGTGCCAGCAGCTTGAACACTGAAGCTTTCTTT. Full variable domain (outside the CDR3, taken from reference TRBV7-8 and TRBJ1-1): GAGVSQSPRYKVAKRGQDVALRCDPISGHVSLFWYQQALGQGPEFLTYFQNEAQLDKSGLPSDRFFAERPEGSVSTLKIQRTQQEDSAVYLCASSLNTEAFFGQGTRLTVV.